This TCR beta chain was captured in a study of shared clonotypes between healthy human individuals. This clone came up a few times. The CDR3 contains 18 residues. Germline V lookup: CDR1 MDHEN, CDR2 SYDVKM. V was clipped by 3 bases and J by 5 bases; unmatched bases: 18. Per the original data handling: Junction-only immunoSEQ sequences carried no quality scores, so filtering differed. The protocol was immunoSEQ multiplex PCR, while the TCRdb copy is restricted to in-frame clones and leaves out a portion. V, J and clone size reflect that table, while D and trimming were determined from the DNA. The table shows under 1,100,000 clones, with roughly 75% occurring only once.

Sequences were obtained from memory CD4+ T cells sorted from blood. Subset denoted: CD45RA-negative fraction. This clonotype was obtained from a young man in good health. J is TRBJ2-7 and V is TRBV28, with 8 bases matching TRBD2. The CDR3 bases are TGTGCCAGCAGTTTCTCTGGGGGGCTCGGGACTAGTGTCCACGAGCAGTACTTC. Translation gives CASSFSGGLGTSVHEQYF.